A single T cell receptor (beta chain) is shown here with its context. Source study methods: Estimation of nucleated cell counts relied on the amplification of reference gene primers. Libraries were prepared by immunoSEQ multiplex PCR; TCRdb keeps only in-frame clonotypes and omits some of them. Clone size and the V and J calls come from that table; the DNA yielded D and trimming. The sample holds some 200,000 clones; over 75% are singletons and the top ten take around 10%. Looked up from germline, CDR1 is LNHNV and CDR2 is YYDKDF (reference sequence). V was pared by 2 bases and J by 0 bases, with 7 bases between. The CDR3 covers 15 residues. The record originates from a study of blood T cell repertoires in COVID-19. Overall study: The analysed material was cDNA or gDNA that came from T cells, B-cell-depleted T cells, or PBMCs.

This TCR came from a woman older than 75 with acute or convalescent COVID-19. The chain carries TRBV15 and TRBJ1-4; D is undetermined. Sequenced material: peripheral blood. CDR3 sequence (DNA): TGTGCCACCAGCAGAAATTATGCAACTAATGAAAAACTGTTTTTT. The encoded protein is CATSRNYATNEKLFF.